This TCR beta chain derives from a study of T cell repertoires in cytomegalovirus infection (dated by TCRdb to between 2018 and 2021). About the study as a whole: Peptide stimulations targeted recently identified HLA-C-restricted CMV epitopes, whose presentation resists viral immunomodulation, together with well-studied HLA-B-restricted epitopes. Because public TCR beta signatures pointed to carriage of CMV infection together with the matching HLA type, the HLA type of each donor mattered for the analysis. Findings and caveats that apply to the study as a whole: In both this cohort and an independent 352-donor cohort, the cumulative frequency of public TCR beta family members distinguished carriers of CMV infection plus the relevant HLA type. The ex vivo response was dominated by HLA-C-restricted CMV-specific TCR beta clonotypes, which also provided the single most frequent clonotype in two of eight donors.

The CDR3 contains 15 residues, cysteine and phenylalanine counted. The only DNA kept is the CDR3, 45 bases in frame from the first base. V is trimmed back by 5 bases and J by 3 bases, and the junction contains 9 bases that no gene match accounts for. Reading the germline V gene gives CDR1 SGHTA and CDR2 FQGNSA. Reading the label with the study, this specimen's treatment or condition is: in vitro stimulation with specific CMV peptide epitopes to enrich CMV-specific T cells. These reads were obtained on an Illumina HiSeq 1500. The public reads were reprocessed in TCRdb via fastp at Q25 and MiXCR, keeping in-frame beta chains. Every CDR3 protein is listed once, alongside the most common genes and DNA of its rows. Here the sample has roughly 310,000 distinct CDR3 sequences; 25% to 30% occur a single time. The ten largest clones take up 20% of the sample. This clonotype occurred many times. It lacks a known antigen. No base quality values were provided; no much bigger clone lies one nucleotide off.

This sequence uses TRBV7-2 and TRBJ2-7; a stretch of 8 junction bases matches TRBD2. The material was cultured PBMCs, obtained from culture after CMV antigen stimulation. This TCR derives from a human donor in good health (CMV status not recorded). Some clones in this sample may be carry-over from other donors' samples. The CDR3 sequence is CASSPTGTRHYEQYF. At the DNA level, the sequence is TGTGCCAGCAGCCCTACCGGGACTAGACACTACGAGCAGTACTTC.